What follows describes a single T cell receptor (beta chain). V lost 6 bases to trimming and J lost 3 bases, with 17 bases between them. Germline loops: CDR1 MNHNS, CDR2 SASEGT. The CDR3 extends over 15 amino acids. This specimen belongs to a study of blood T cell repertoires in COVID-19. Across the study: Spain, Italy and the United States supplied samples that represented acute and convalescent COVID-19. PBMCs, B-cell-depleted T cells, or T cells were the source of the cDNA or gDNA that made up the material.

As originally analysed: Amplification of reference gene primers was used by the study to estimate nucleated cell counts. TCRdb's copy holds only in-frame clones and misses some; the assay was immunoSEQ multiplex PCR. For V, J and clone size, that table is used; D and trimming come from the DNA. The sample comprises about 200,000 clones, approximately 90% of which are singletons, and 2% to 2.5% rests with the top ten. The sequenced material came from peripheral blood. This chain uses TRBV6-1 with TRBJ1-2, with D perhaps TRBD1 (5 bases). The sequence derives from a young man who had recovered from COVID-19. As DNA, the CDR3 is TGTGCCAGCAGAAAACCCGACCCCAGGGACTATGGCTACACCTTC. This codes for CASRKPDPRDYGYTF.